The 16 T cell receptor beta chains below were found in one sample sequenced in a study of CD8+CD57+ T cells in acquired aplastic anemia. Genomic DNA was employed as the template in profiling TCR beta VDJ and CDR3. TCRdb recomputed calls from the reads with MiXCR, one row per CDR3 protein. The sample lists 270,000 or so distinct CDR3 sequences, 82% seen once, with over 35% in the top ten. In patients chosen for sequencing, flow cytometry had shown CD8+CD57+ cell expansion. Material: sorted CD4+, CD8+, or CD8+CD57+ T cells (not recorded which) from PBMCs. The source is a human donor with aplastic anemia.

Comment on this clonotype: A much larger clone differs by one base, so this may be a read error. This likely comes from a read error, as the CDR3 has no conserved phenylalanine or tryptophan at its end. No DNA is shown, since the ends of the CDR3 on it are uncertain; the CDR3 is the one TCRdb lists. The rearrangement joins TRBV7-8 to TRBJ2-2; the DNA was not used to check the table's D call, TRBD1. The CDR3 extends over 14 residues, inclusive of both ends. Germline-derived CDR1 and CDR2 are SGHVS and FQNEAQ. This CDR3 reads CASSFHPDATALSY.

Concerning this clonotype: The CDR3 end shows no conserved phenylalanine or tryptophan, and so a read error is likely. It is unclear where the CDR3 begins or ends on the DNA, so no DNA is shown, and the CDR3 is as TCRdb lists it. V gene TRBV7-9 combines with J gene TRBJ2-3; the table's D gene call, TRBD2, was not cross checked with the DNA. Germline-derived CDR1 and CDR2 are SEHNR and FQNEAQ (reference sequence). The length of the CDR3 is 13 amino acids, counting both ends. Here the CDR3 reads CASSLGGGHETHY.

The chain links TRBV11-3 to TRBJ1-2, with D tentatively TRBD1 (5 bases). Trimming took 5 bases from V and 3 from J, leaving 19 bases between them. Germline V CDR1 and CDR2: SGHNT, YENEEA. CDR3 length equals 16 residues. CDR3 sequence (DNA): TGTGCCAGCAGCCCCCGGACTAGGGGCTTGGACTATGGCTACACCTTC. This codes for CASSPRTRGLDYGYTF.

The chain couples TRBV7-2 to TRBJ2-7; D gene unclear. This CDR3 contains 18 residues. Deletions cut 0 bases from V and 4 bases from J, with 22 bases between. Germline-derived CDR1 and CDR2 are SGHTA and FQGNSA. The CDR3 sequence: CASSLAAGPTAQSYEQYV. CDR3 DNA: TGTGCCAGCAGCTTAGCGGCAGGTCCCACTGCGCAGTCTTACGAGCAGTACGTC.

This chain connects TRBV7-2 to TRBJ2-3; D call uncertain. Germline lookup yields CDR1 SGHTA and CDR2 FQGNSA. Trimming pared 5 bases from V and 9 bases from J, leaving 30 bases between. This CDR3 comprises 18 residues. The CDR3 nucleotides read TGTGCCAGCAGCGCACCCCCTGAGGCACGGCTCCACCTCGACACGCAGTATTTT. This encodes CASSAPPEARLHLDTQYF.

This chain uses TRBV9 with TRBJ2-7; TRBD2 might be the D (5 bases). The CDR3 spans 18 residues. The V end was cut by 2 bases, the J end by 0 bases, with 21 bases between. CDR1 SGDLS and CDR2 YYNGEE come from the germline V gene. CDR3 sequence: CASSVKRNTEAFSYEQYV. The CDR3 DNA is TGTGCCAGCAGCGTTAAGCGGAACACTGAAGCTTTCTCCTACGAGCAGTACGTC.

Of note for this clonotype: At one boundary the junction diverges from the germline segment, which might be a read error. The rearrangement uses TRBV7-3 and TRBJ1-1; D might be TRBD1 (6 bases). The CDR3 sequence is 15 residues long. From germline, CDR1 is SGHTA and CDR2 FQGTGA. In nucleotides, the CDR3 is TGTGCCAGCAGCTCAGATCAAACAGGGAACGCTGATGCTTTCTTT. It yields the protein CASSSDQTGNADAFF.

This chain connects TRBV11-1 to TRBJ2-1; D might be TRBD2 (6 bases). The V end lost 7 bases, the J end lost 7 bases, and 20 bases lay between the germline ends. There are 15 residues in the CDR3. Germline CDR1 SGHAT, CDR2 FQDESV (reference sequence). CDR3: CASIRGSGRRNEQFF. In nucleotides, the CDR3 is TGTGCCAGCATCCGGGGGTCAGGGAGGAGGAATGAGCAGTTCTTC.

The rearrangement links TRBV10-3 to TRBJ1-2, with TRBD1 identical over 7 bases. Germline lookup yields CDR1 ENHRY and CDR2 SYGVKD. CDR3 length: 12 residues. Trimming took 3 bases from V and 6 from J; bases not matched to a gene: 1. The CDR3 DNA sequence: TGTGCCATCAGTGAAGACAGGGATGGCTACACCTTC. It specifies CAISEDRDGYTF.

The V and J genes are TRBV5-4 and TRBJ2-7; 7 nucleotides agree with TRBD1. Germline loops: CDR1 SGHNT, CDR2 YYREEE (reference sequence). This CDR3 is built from 18 residues. J lost 1 base, V lost 3 bases, and 16 bases had no gene match. This chain's CDR3 is CASSCRPYGTALSYEQYV. The CDR3 DNA follows: TGTGCCAGCAGCTGCCGCCCCTACGGGACAGCCCTTTCCTACGAGCAGTACGTC.

Of note for this clonotype: Compared with germline, one end of the junction differs, possibly owing to a read error. The rearrangement uses TRBV9 and TRBJ2-3; D is possibly TRBD2 (6 bases). The CDR3 runs 14 residues. From germline, CDR1 is SGDLS and CDR2 YYNGEE. The CDR3 DNA reads as TGTGCCAGCAGCGTGGGGGACTGGCCTACGAGCAGTAATTTT. It encodes CASSVGDWPTSSNF.

This clonotype was found many times. This sequence joins TRBV7-3 and TRBJ2-5, with 10 nucleotides matching TRBD1. V trimming: 8 bases; J trimming: 5 bases; junction bases outside the gene matches: 8. The CDR3 spans 14 residues. CDR1 and CDR2 (germline): SGHTA, FQGTGA. The DNA of the CDR3 is TGTGCCAGCTCAAGACAGGGGGCTAGGGAGACCCAGTACTTC. Its protein is CASSRQGARETQYF.

As regards this clonotype: It is unclear where the CDR3 begins or ends on the DNA, so no DNA is shown, and the CDR3 is as TCRdb lists it. The chain links TRBV2 to TRBJ1-4. The CDR3 length equals 17 residues, ends included. CDR1 and CDR2 (germline): SNHLY, FYNNEI. CDR3 sequence reads: CASRDSSGEYNEQFFGF.

As for this clonotype: The DNA is left out, because the CDR3 cannot be placed on it with certainty; the CDR3 is given as TCRdb lists it. This CDR3 reads CASSVGSATQYFVTF. This chain uses TRBV9 with TRBJ2-6; the table's D call, TRBD2, was not checked against the DNA. 15 amino acids form the CDR3, both terminal residues included. The germline CDR1 and CDR2 sequences are SGDLS and YYNGEE.

A note on this clonotype: The junction shows a germline mismatch at one end, possibly a read error. The CDR3 sequence: CASSFQRGGVVYGYTF. The CDR3 nucleotides are TGTGCCAGCAGCTTTCAAAGGGGCGGGGTCGTCTATGGGTACACCTTC. The rearrangement uses TRBV7-9 and TRBJ1-2; D is perhaps TRBD1 (5 bases). CDR1 and CDR2 (germline): SEHNR, FQNEAQ (reference sequence). The CDR3 runs 16 residues. Looking up the rest from reference TRBV7-9 and TRBJ1-2 gives the full variable domain: DTGVSQNPRHKITKRGQNVTFRCDPISEHNRLYWYRQTLGQGPEFLTYFQNEAQLEKSRLLSDRFSAERPKGSFSTLEIQRTEQGDSAMYLCASSFQRGGVVYGYTFGSGTRLTVV.

V and J are TRBV12-3 or TRBV12-4 and TRBJ1-2; weak D call: TRBD1 (5 bases). The V gene lost 3 bases and the J gene lost 2 bases, with 16 bases spanning the gap. The CDR3 extends over 16 amino acids. Here the CDR3 DNA reads TGTGCCAGCAGTTTGGTCCAGGGAGGGTCAAACTATGGCTACACCTTC. As protein: CASSLVQGGSNYGYTF.